A single T cell receptor (beta chain) is shown here with its context. Its matching antigen is unknown. This record comes from a study of long-term antiretroviral therapy in people with HIV. Study findings and constraints: Despite increasing after ART, diversity remained lower than that of transplant donor controls.

Survey-level immunoSEQ v3.0 assays were run. Clones were read by immunoSEQ multiplex PCR, and TCRdb kept only the in-frame ones, dropping some. The sample comprises about 30,000 clones, about 96% of which are singletons, and around 7.6% rests with the top ten. Germline lookup yields CDR1 MDHEN and CDR2 SYDVKM. The CDR3 totals 15 residues. With 2 bases clipped from V and 3 bases from J, the junction kept 2 bases outside the gene matches. This clonotype was sampled from a man aged 25 to 40 with HIV. This chain links TRBV28 with TRBJ1-5; TRBD1 aligns across 9 bases. Material: unsorted PBMCs, obtained roughly 6.2 years after starting antiretroviral therapy. CDR3 nucleotide sequence: TGTGCCAGCAGTTTAAGGGACAGGGTCAATCAGCCCCAGCATTTT. Protein product: CASSLRDRVNQPQHF.